This T cell receptor beta chain was identified during a study of molecular identifiers for immune sequencing clone quantification. Libraries of bulk TCR were made by previously described methods (with listed TCR primers). TCRdb called the PCR reads again in MiXCR, with one record for every CDR3 protein. This sample carries hundreds of thousands of distinct CDR3 sequences, about 25% of them seen once, and the ten largest clones take about 0.84%. Regarding the study as a whole: Naive cells had under 1% of molecules in clones above 20 RNA copies, effectors over 98%.

This clonotype was observed many times. Its antigen remains unidentified. Naive CD8 T cells were picked out by sorting for CD8+CD4-CCR7+CD45RA+. The source of this sequence is a human donor in good health. Some libraries in this study had Jurkat cell RNA spiked in. Sequenced: naive CD8+ T cells from blood, with Jurkat cell RNA spiked in. Subset described: FACS-sorted CD8+CD4-CCR7+CD45RA+ naive T cells.

The CDR3 sequence is CASSVVSGGADTQYF. CDR3 nucleotide sequence: TGTGCCAGCAGCGTAGTTAGCGGGGGGGCAGATACGCAGTATTTT. The V gene is TRBV9, the J gene TRBJ2-3, with 11 positions matching TRBD2. This CDR3 spans 15 amino acids. Germline CDR1 SGDLS, CDR2 YYNGEE. V dropped 0 bases and J dropped 4; count of bases not matched to a gene: 1.